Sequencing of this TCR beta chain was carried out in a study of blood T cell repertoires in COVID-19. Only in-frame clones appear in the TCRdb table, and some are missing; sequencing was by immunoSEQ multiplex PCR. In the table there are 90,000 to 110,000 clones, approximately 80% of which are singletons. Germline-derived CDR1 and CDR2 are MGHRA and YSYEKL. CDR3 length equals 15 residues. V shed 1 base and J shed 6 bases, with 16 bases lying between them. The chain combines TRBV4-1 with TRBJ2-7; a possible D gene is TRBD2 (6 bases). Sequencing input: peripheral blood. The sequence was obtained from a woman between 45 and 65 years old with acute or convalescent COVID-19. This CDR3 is CASSQVPQSGVEQYF. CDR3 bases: TGCGCCAGCAGCCAAGTCCCTCAATCGGGGGTCGAGCAGTACTTC.